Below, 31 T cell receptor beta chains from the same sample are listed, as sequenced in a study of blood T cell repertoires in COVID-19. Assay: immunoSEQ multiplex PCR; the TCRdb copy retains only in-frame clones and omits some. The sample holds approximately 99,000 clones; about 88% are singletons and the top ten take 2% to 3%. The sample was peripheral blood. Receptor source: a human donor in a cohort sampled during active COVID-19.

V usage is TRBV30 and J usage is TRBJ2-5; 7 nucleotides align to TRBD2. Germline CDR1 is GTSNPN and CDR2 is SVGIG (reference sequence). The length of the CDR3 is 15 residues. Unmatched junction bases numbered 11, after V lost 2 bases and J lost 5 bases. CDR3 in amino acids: CAWSMVGGPGETQYF. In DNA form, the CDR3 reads TGTGCCTGGAGTATGGTGGGAGGGCCGGGGGAGACCCAGTACTTC. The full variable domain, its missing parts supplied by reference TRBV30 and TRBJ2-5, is SQTIHQWPATLVQPVGSPLSLECTVEGTSNPNLYWYRQAAGRGLQLLFYSVGIGQISSEVPQNLSASRPQDRQFILSSKKLLLSDSGFYLCAWSMVGGPGETQYFGPGTRLLVL.

The CDR3 sequence: CASTLGLADNEQFF. The DNA for the CDR3 is TGTGCCAGCACTCTGGGACTAGCGGACAATGAGCAGTTCTTC. The V gene is TRBV7-8, the J gene TRBJ2-1; TRBD2 matches 11 bases. The germline V gene encodes CDR1 SGHVS and CDR2 FQNEAQ. The V and J ends lost 7 bases and 5 bases, in that order; junction bases with no gene match: 4. This CDR3 has 14 residues.

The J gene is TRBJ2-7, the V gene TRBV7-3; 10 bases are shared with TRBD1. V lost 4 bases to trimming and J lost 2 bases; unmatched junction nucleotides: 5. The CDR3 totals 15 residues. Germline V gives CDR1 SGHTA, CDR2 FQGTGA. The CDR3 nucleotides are TGTGCCAGCAGCTCGGCCGGGACAGGGGCCTACGAGCAGTACTTC. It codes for CASSSAGTGAYEQYF. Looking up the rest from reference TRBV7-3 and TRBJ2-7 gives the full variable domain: GAGVSQTPSNKVTEKGKYVELRCDPISGHTALYWYRQSLGQGPEFLIYFQGTGAADDSGLPNDRFFAVRPEGSVSTLKIQRTERGDSAVYLCASSSAGTGAYEQYFGPGTRLTVT.

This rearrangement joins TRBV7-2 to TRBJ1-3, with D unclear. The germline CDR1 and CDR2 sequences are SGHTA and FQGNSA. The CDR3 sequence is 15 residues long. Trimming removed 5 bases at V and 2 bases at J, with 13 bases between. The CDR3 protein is CASSPARVAGNTIYF. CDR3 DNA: TGTGCCAGCAGCCCAGCGCGGGTTGCTGGAAACACCATATATTTT.

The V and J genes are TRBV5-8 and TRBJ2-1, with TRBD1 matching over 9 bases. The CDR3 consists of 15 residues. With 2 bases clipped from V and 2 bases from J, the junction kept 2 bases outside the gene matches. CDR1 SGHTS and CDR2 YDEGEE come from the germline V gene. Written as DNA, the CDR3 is TGTGCCAGCAGCTTCGACAGGGGGACCTACAATGAGCAGTTCTTC. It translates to CASSFDRGTYNEQFF. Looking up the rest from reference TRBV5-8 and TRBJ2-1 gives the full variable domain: EAGVTQSPTHLIKTRGQQATLRCSPISGHTSVYWYQQALGLGLQFLLWYDEGEERNRGNFPPRFSGRQFPNYSSELNVNALELEDSALYLCASSFDRGTYNEQFFGPGTRLTVL.

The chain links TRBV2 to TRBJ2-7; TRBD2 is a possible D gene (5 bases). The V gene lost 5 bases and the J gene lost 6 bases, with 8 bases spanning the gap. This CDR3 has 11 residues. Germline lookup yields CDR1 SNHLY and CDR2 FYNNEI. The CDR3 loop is CASSRGGEQYF. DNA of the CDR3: TGTGCCAGCAGTCGGGGTGGCGAGCAGTACTTC.

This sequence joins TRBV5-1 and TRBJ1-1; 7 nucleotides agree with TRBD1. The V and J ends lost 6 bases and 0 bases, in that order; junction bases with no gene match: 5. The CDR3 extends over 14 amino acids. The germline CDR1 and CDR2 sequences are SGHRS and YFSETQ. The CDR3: CASNRQGMNTEAFF. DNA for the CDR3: TGCGCCAGCAACCGACAGGGCATGAACACTGAAGCTTTCTTT. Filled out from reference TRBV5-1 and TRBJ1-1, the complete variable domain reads KAGVTQTPRYLIKTRGQQVTLSCSPISGHRSVSWYQQTPGQGLQFLFEYFSETQRNKGNFPGRFSGRQFSNSRSEMNVSTLELGDSALYLCASNRQGMNTEAFFGQGTRLTVV.

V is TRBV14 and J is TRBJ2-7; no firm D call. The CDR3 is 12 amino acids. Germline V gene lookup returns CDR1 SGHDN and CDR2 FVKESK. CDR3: CVSGPSSYEQYF. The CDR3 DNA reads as TGTGTCTCTGGCCCCAGCTCCTACGAGCAGTACTTC.

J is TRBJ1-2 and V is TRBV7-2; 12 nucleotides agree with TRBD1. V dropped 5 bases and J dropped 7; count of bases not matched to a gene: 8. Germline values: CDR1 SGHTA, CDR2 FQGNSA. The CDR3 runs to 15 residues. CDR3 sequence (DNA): TGTGCCAGCAGCCCGGGGACAGGGGGCGTTGGTGGCTACACCTTC. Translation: CASSPGTGGVGGYTF.

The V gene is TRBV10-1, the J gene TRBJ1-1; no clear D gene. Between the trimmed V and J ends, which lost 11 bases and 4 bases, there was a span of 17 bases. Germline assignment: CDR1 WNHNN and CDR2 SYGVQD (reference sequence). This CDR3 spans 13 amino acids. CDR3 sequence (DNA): TGCGCCCTCCGGTGGGCTGCCGGCACTGAAGCTTTCTTT. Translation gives CALRWAAGTEAFF.

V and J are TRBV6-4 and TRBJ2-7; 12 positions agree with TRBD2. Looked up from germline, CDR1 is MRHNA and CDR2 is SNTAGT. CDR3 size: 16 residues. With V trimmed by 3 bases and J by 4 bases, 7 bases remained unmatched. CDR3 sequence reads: CASSDPGLAGRYEQYF. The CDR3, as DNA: TGTGCCAGCAGTGATCCTGGACTAGCGGGAAGGTACGAGCAGTACTTC.

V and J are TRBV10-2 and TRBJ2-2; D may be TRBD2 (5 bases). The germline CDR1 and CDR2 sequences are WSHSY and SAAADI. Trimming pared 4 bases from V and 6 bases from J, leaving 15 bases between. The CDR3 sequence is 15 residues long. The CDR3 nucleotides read TGCGCCAGCAGTGTCCTCCAGAGGGAGCCCGGGGAGCTGTTTTTT. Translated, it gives CASSVLQREPGELFF.

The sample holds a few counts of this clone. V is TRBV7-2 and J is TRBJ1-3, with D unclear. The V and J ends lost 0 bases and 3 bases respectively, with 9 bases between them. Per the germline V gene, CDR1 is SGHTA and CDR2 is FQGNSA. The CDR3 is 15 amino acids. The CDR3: CASSLAASGGNTIYF. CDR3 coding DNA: TGTGCCAGCAGCTTAGCCGCGTCAGGTGGAAACACCATATATTTT.

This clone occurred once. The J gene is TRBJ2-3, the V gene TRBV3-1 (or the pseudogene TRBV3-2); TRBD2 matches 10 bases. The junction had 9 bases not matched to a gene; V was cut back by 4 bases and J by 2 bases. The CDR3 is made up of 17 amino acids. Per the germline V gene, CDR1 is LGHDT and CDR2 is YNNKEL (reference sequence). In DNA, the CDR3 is TGTGCCAGCAGCCGACTCGGACTAGCGGACCACACAGATACGCAGTATTTT. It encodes CASSRLGLADHTDTQYF.

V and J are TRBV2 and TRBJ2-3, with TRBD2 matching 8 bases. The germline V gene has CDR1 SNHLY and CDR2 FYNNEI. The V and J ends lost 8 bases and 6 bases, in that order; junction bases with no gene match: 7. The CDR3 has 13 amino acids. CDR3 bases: TGTGCCAGCGGGTCCCTAGCGGGTGATACGCAGTATTTT. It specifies CASGSLAGDTQYF.

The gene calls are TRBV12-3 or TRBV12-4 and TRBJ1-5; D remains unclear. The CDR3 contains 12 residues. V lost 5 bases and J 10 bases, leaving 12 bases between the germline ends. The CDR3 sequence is CASSQPPGPQHF. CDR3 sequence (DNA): TGTGCCAGCAGTCAACCCCCGGGACCCCAGCATTTT.

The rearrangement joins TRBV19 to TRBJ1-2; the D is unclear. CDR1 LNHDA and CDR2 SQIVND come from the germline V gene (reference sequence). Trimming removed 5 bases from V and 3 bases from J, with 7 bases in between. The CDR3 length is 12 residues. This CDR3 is CASSGDYYGYTF. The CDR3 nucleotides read TGTGCCAGTAGTGGCGACTACTATGGCTACACCTTC.

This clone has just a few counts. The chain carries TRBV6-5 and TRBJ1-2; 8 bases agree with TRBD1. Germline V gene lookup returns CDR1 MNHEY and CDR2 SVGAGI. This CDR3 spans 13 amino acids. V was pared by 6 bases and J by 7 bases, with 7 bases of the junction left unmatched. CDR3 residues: CASRQQGEGGYTF. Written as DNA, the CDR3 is TGTGCCAGCAGGCAACAGGGGGAGGGTGGCTACACCTTC.

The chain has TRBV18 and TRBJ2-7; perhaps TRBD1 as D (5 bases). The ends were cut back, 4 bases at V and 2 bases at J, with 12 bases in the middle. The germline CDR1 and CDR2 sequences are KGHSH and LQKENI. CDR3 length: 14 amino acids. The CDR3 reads CASSQQGDAYEQYF. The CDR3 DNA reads TGTGCCAGCTCACAGCAGGGTGACGCCTACGAGCAGTACTTC.

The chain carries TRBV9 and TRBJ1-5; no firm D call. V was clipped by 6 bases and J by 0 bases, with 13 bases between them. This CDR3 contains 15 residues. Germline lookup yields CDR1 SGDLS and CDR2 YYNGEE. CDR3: CASIAGWVSNQPQHF. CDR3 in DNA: TGTGCCAGCATAGCCGGGTGGGTTAGCAATCAGCCCCAGCATTTT.

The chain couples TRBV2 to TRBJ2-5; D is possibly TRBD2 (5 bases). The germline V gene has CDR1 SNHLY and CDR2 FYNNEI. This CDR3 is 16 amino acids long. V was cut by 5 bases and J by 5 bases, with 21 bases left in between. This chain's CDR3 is CASSPGHTRYRETQYF. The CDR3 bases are TGTGCCAGCAGTCCCGGCCACACTAGGTATAGGGAGACCCAGTACTTC.

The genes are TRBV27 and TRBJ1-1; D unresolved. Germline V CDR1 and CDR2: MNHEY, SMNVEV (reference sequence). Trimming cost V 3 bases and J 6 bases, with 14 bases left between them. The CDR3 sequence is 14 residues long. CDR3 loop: CASSFSPGGAEAFF. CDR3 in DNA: TGTGCCAGCAGTTTCTCCCCGGGAGGCGCTGAAGCTTTCTTT.

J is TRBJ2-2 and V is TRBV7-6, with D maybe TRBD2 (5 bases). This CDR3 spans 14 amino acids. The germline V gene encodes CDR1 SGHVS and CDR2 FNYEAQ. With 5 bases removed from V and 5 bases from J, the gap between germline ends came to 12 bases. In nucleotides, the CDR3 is TGTGCCAGCAGCCCGCTTTCGGGAACCGGGGAGCTGTTTTTT. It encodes CASSPLSGTGELFF.

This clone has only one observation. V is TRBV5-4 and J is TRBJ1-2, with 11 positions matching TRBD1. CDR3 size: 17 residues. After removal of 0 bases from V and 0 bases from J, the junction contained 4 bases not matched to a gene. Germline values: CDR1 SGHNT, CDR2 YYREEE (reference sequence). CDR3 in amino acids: CASSLVGQGATNYGYTF. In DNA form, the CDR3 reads TGTGCCAGCAGCTTGGTTGGACAGGGGGCAACTAACTATGGCTACACCTTC.

The CDR3 nucleotides read TGTGCCAGCGGAAATTGGGGACAGTACAATGAGCAGTTCTTC. Translating it yields CASGNWGQYNEQFF. V and J are TRBV19 and TRBJ2-1; 7 nucleotides line up with TRBD1. Germline V gene lookup returns CDR1 LNHDA and CDR2 SQIVND (reference sequence). The trim removed 9 bases at V and 4 bases at J, leaving 9 bases unmatched. The CDR3 spans 14 residues.

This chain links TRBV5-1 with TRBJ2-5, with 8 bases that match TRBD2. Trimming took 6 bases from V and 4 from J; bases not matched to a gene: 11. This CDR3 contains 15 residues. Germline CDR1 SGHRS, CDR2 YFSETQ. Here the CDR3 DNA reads TGCGCCAGCACTAGGGGCGGGGGGCCCCCAGAGACCCAGTACTTC. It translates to CASTRGGGPPETQYF.

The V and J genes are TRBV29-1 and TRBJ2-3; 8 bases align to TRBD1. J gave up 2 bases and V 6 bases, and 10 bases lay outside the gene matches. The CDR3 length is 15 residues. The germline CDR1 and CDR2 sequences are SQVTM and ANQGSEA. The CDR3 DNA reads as TGCAGCGTATCAGGGGGCTCAACGCCCACAGATACGCAGTATTTT. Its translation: CSVSGGSTPTDTQYF.

CDR3: CASSLGRDLSLGHYGYTF. CDR3 bases: TGTGCCAGCAGCTTAGGCCGGGACTTATCTTTAGGTCACTATGGCTACACCTTC. The genes are TRBV7-2 and TRBJ1-2; D possibly corresponds to TRBD1 (5 bases). Germline assignment: CDR1 SGHTA and CDR2 FQGNSA. The CDR3 totals 18 residues. V was trimmed by 1 base and J by 3 bases, leaving 21 bases between them.

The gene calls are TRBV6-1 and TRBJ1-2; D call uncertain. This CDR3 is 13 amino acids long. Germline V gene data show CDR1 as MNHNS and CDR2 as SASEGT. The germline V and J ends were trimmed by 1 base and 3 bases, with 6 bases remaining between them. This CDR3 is CASSEGDYYGYTF. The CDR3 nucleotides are TGTGCCAGCAGTGAAGGCGATTACTATGGCTACACCTTC.

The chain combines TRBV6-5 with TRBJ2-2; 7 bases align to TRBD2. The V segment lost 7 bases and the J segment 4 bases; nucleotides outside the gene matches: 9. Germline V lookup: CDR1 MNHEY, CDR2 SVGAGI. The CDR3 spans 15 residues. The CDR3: CASTAGTTPTGELFF. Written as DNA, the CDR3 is TGTGCCAGCACAGCCGGGACTACCCCCACCGGGGAGCTGTTTTTT.

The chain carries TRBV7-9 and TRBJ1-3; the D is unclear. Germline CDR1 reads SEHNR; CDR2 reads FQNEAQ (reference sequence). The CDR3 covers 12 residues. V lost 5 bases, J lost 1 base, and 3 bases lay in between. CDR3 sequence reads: CASSLSGNTIYF. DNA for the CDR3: TGTGCCAGCAGCCTATCTGGAAACACCATATATTTT.